The 21 T cell receptor beta chains presented below share a single source sample, sequenced in a study of identical twins (dated by TCRdb to about 2016). Receptor libraries were prepared by 5' RACE. The instrument given in TCRdb is Illumina HiSeq 2000. Using fastp at Q25 and MiXCR, TCRdb reprocessed the public reads and kept productive beta chains. Rows merge per CDR3 protein into single entries with the most common DNA and genes. This sample has 200,000 or so distinct CDR3 sequences in its table, and approximately 15% of those were observed once. Of the sample, less than 45% is held by the ten largest clones. The same data also contributed to another study, on T cells expressing NK-cell markers.

The specimen was CD8+ T cells sorted from blood. These receptors came from a woman aged 18-30 years in good health.

The chain uses TRBV25-1 and TRBJ2-3; 8 positions match TRBD1. The CDR3 loop spans 14 amino acids. The germline gives CDR1 MGHDK, CDR2 SYGVNS. The J segment lost 4 bases and the V segment lost 6 bases, leaving 6 bases of the junction unmatched. DNA for the CDR3: TGTGCCAGCAGGAGGGGACAGGTGCCAGATACGCAGTATTTT. Translated, it gives CASRRGQVPDTQYF.

Only a few counts were recorded for this clonotype. J is TRBJ1-1 and V is TRBV6-5; D remains unclear. CDR3 size: 13 residues. Germline V lookup: CDR1 MNHEY, CDR2 SVGAGI. Trimming cost V 2 bases and J 5 bases, with 9 bases left between them. Here the CDR3 DNA reads TGTGCCAGCAGTTACCGGACCCGAACTGAAGCTTTCTTT. Protein sequence: CASSYRTRTEAFF.

This clonotype has just a few counts. The rearrangement joins TRBV5-1 to TRBJ2-2; the match to TRBD1 covers 9 bases. Per germline, CDR1 SGHRS and CDR2 YFSETQ. V was pared by 4 bases and J by 4 bases, with 11 bases of the junction left unmatched. The length of the CDR3 is 17 residues. DNA of the CDR3: TGCGCCAGCAGCGGATCTACAGGGGGCTCGAGCACCGGGGAGCTGTTTTTT. Its protein is CASSGSTGGSSTGELFF.

The chain has TRBV2 and TRBJ2-2; TRBD2 matches at 8 bases. V lost 6 bases to trimming and J lost 1 base; unmatched junction nucleotides: 7. In germline, CDR1 is SNHLY, CDR2 FYNNEI. The CDR3 loop spans 16 amino acids. The CDR3 region is CASRELSGGNTGELFF. CDR3 DNA: TGTGCCAGCAGGGAATTAAGCGGGGGGAACACCGGGGAGCTGTTTTTT.

This clonotype was counted between two and nine times. The rearrangement uses TRBV24-1 and TRBJ2-7; D is uncertain. CDR3 length: 15 amino acids. From germline, CDR1 is KGHDR and CDR2 SFDVKD. Trimming took 4 bases from V and 1 from J, leaving 13 bases between them. The chain's CDR3 is CATSDAQDGSYEQYF. The CDR3 DNA reads TGTGCCACCAGTGACGCTCAGGACGGTTCCTACGAGCAGTACTTC.

This rearrangement joins TRBV4-2 to TRBJ2-6, with D perhaps matching TRBD1 (6 bases). The V gene's germline CDR1 is LGHNA and CDR2 YNFKEQ. V lost 0 bases and J 4 bases, leaving 7 bases between the germline ends. The CDR3 contains 15 residues. The CDR3 sequence: CASSQDGGGANVLTF. CDR3 nucleotide sequence: TGTGCCAGCAGCCAAGATGGGGGCGGGGCCAACGTCCTGACTTTC.

This clonotype was found many times. The chain links TRBV12-3 or TRBV12-4 to TRBJ2-7; D uncertain. V lost 5 bases, J lost 4 bases, and 12 bases lay in between. CDR3 length equals 13 residues. This chain's CDR3 is CASSLTEPYEQYF. CDR3 sequence (DNA): TGTGCCAGCAGTCTGACGGAGCCTTACGAGCAGTACTTC.

At least ten counts were recorded for this clonotype. J is TRBJ1-1 and V is TRBV12-3 or TRBV12-4, with 7 bases aligning to TRBD1. The CDR3 is 14 residues long. The ends lost 6 bases at V and 3 bases at J; junction bases unmatched: 7. The CDR3 region is CASSRQGMDTEAFF. CDR3 nucleotides: TGTGCCAGCAGCCGACAGGGAATGGACACTGAAGCTTTCTTT.

J is TRBJ2-7 and V is TRBV6-5; D call uncertain. Looked up from germline, CDR1 is MNHEY and CDR2 is SVGAGI. The CDR3 spans 12 residues. Trimming stripped 2 bases from V and 0 bases from J, with 2 bases between. CDR3 sequence: CASSYDSYEQYF. The CDR3 DNA is TGTGCCAGCAGTTACGACTCCTACGAGCAGTACTTC.

This clonotype has more than one count but fewer than ten. The chain recombines TRBV29-1 with TRBJ2-5, with D possibly called TRBD1 or TRBD2 (6 bases each). Between the trimmed V and J ends, which lost 1 base and 0 bases, there was a span of 15 bases. The germline CDR1 and CDR2 sequences are SQVTM and ANQGSEA. CDR3 size: 16 residues. The CDR3 DNA reads TGCAGCGTTGAAGGGGGGGCTAAGGAGTACCAAGAGACCCAGTACTTC. Encoded protein: CSVEGGAKEYQETQYF.

This clonotype was recorded a few times. The V and J genes are TRBV20-1 and TRBJ1-4; 10 bases line up with TRBD1. Unmatched junction bases numbered 5, after V lost 6 bases and J lost 4 bases. Germline values: CDR1 DFQATT, CDR2 SNEGSKA (reference sequence). The CDR3 loop spans 14 amino acids. Here the CDR3 DNA reads TGCAGTGCCTCGAGGGACAGGGGTAATGAAAAACTGTTTTTT. The encoded protein is CSASRDRGNEKLFF.

This chain uses TRBV27 with TRBJ1-5; no clear D. There are 14 residues in the CDR3. Germline CDR1 is MNHEY and CDR2 is SMNVEV (reference sequence). The V gene lost 3 bases and the J gene lost 7 bases, with 13 bases spanning the gap. The CDR3 reads CASSFIGGEQPQHF. The CDR3 DNA follows: TGTGCCAGCAGTTTCATAGGCGGGGAACAGCCCCAGCATTTT.

Note on this clonotype: Possible read error: a much larger clone is one base away. The rearrangement uses TRBV20-1 and TRBJ2-7; the D gene could be TRBD1 or TRBD2 (5 bases each). The CDR3 runs 13 residues. CDR1 DFQATT and CDR2 SNEGSKA come from the germline V gene (reference sequence). Trimming removed 3 bases from V and 0 bases from J, with 9 bases in between. The CDR3 region is CSASGANSYEQYF. DNA of the CDR3: TGCAGTGCTAGCGGGGCGAACTCCTACGAGCAGTACTTC.

The rearrangement uses TRBV3-1 and TRBJ2-7, with D tentatively TRBD1 (6 bases). The CDR3 has 14 residues. Germline loops: CDR1 LGHDT, CDR2 YNNKEL (reference sequence). V was pared by 2 bases and J by 2 bases, with 10 bases between. CDR3 sequence reads: CASSQRYRAYEQYF. The CDR3 DNA reads as TGTGCCAGCAGCCAAAGGTACAGGGCCTACGAGCAGTACTTC.

This clonotype was seen a few times. V usage is TRBV6-5 and J usage is TRBJ2-7; D may be TRBD2 (6 bases). The V end was cut by 0 bases, the J end by 3 bases, with 18 bases between. The V gene's germline CDR1 is MNHEY and CDR2 SVGAGI. The CDR3 sequence is 17 residues long. CDR3 sequence: CASSYSLPGLENYEQYF. The CDR3 nucleotides are TGTGCCAGCAGTTACTCCTTACCGGGACTGGAGAACTACGAGCAGTACTTC.

The table lists this clonotype with a few counts. The CDR3 nucleotides read TGCAGCGTTGAAGATTGGGAGCTGGGGGAGACCCAGTACTTC. Translated: CSVEDWELGETQYF. The gene calls are TRBV29-1 and TRBJ2-5, with a tentative D call TRBD2 (5 bases). The V gene lost 0 bases and the J gene lost 5 bases, with 13 bases spanning the gap. Germline V gene lookup returns CDR1 SQVTM and CDR2 ANQGSEA. CDR3 size: 14 residues. The full variable domain, completed using reference TRBV29-1 and TRBJ2-5, is SAVISQKPSRDICQRGTSLTIQCQVDSQVTMMFWYRQQPGQSLTLIATANQGSEATYESGFVIDKFPISRPNLTFSTLTVSNMSPEDSSIYLCSVEDWELGETQYFGPGTRLLVL.

The table lists this clonotype with a few counts. This chain uses TRBV2 with TRBJ2-1; D is unresolved. The CDR3 totals 15 residues. The germline V and J ends were trimmed by 8 bases and 2 bases, with 16 bases remaining between them. CDR1 is SNHLY, CDR2 FYNNEI, per germline. The CDR3, as DNA: TGTGCCAGCCCAACCCCTTACAGAGCCTACAATGAGCAGTTCTTC. Translated, it gives CASPTPYRAYNEQFF.

This clonotype was recorded at least ten times. The chain carries TRBV6-5 and TRBJ2-2; D is possibly TRBD2 (5 bases). The CDR3 length is 15 residues. V was clipped by 2 bases and J by 3 bases, with 10 bases between them. CDR1 is MNHEY, CDR2 SVGAGI, per germline. CDR3: CASSYGSGYTGELFF. The CDR3 DNA sequence: TGTGCCAGCAGTTACGGGTCGGGGTACACCGGGGAGCTGTTTTTT.

The V and J genes are TRBV6-5 and TRBJ2-5; no definite D call. CDR1 is MNHEY, CDR2 SVGAGI, per germline. CDR3 size: 12 residues. V lost 6 bases and J 0 bases, leaving 5 bases between the germline ends. The CDR3: CASSRYQETQYF. The CDR3 DNA reads as TGTGCCAGCAGCCGGTACCAAGAGACCCAGTACTTC.

This chain links TRBV5-5 with TRBJ1-4; a weak D match, TRBD1 (5 bases). Per germline, CDR1 SGHKS and CDR2 YYEKEE (reference sequence). The CDR3 is 16 residues long. Trimming cost V 4 bases and J 4 bases, with 17 bases left between them. DNA for the CDR3: TGTGCCAGCAGCCGATTACCGGGACGGCTTAATGAAAAACTGTTTTTT. It translates to CASSRLPGRLNEKLFF.

This clonotype was detected ten times or more. The chain recombines TRBV12-3 or TRBV12-4 with TRBJ1-2, with 7 positions matching TRBD1. The CDR3 spans 13 residues. V gave up 4 bases and J gave up 4 bases; unmatched junction bases: 3. In DNA form, the CDR3 reads TGTGCCAGCAGTTCGACAGGGTCCTATGGCTACACCTTC. It yields the protein CASSSTGSYGYTF.